These 22 T cell receptor beta chains originate from one sample sequenced in a study of cytomegalovirus exposure and HLA in healthy donors. This PCR relied on a set of 60 Vbeta primers and 13 Jbeta primers. Libraries were prepared by immunoSEQ multiplex PCR; TCRdb keeps only in-frame clonotypes and omits some of them. The sample yields 80,000 to 95,000 clones, just under 70% seen once. Sequences were obtained from PBMCs. Receptor source: a woman aged 45-60 years in good health and CMV-seropositive.

The chain joins TRBV28 to TRBJ1-2; 10 bases map to TRBD1. Germline CDR1 reads MDHEN; CDR2 reads SYDVKM. The CDR3 is 16 amino acids. Trimming removed 6 bases from V and 7 bases from J; junction bases left unmatched: 14. As DNA, the CDR3 is TGTGCCAGCAGACCGACAGGGGGCTCGCCTCTCGGTGGCTACACCTTC. Translating gives CASRPTGGSPLGGYTF.

The genes are TRBV6-1 and TRBJ2-7; a weak D match, TRBD2 (5 bases). Judging by the DNA end, TRBJ2-5 fits better; the J call may be wrong. This CDR3 has 11 amino acids. CDR1 and CDR2 (germline): MNHNS, SASEGT. The CDR3 DNA sequence: TGTGCCAGCCGGATAGCGGAGACCCAGTACTTC. Its protein product is CASRIAETQYF.

The V gene is TRBV5-8, the J gene TRBJ1-5; 9 bases are a match to TRBD1. From germline, CDR1 is SGHTS and CDR2 YDEGEE. The ends lost 4 bases at V and 8 bases at J; junction bases unmatched: 10. This CDR3 is built from 15 residues. The CDR3 here is CASSQTTGGLKPQHF. The CDR3 bases are TGTGCCAGCAGCCAAACAACAGGGGGCCTTAAGCCCCAGCATTTT.

The chain has TRBV18 and TRBJ2-5, with a possible D match to TRBD2 (6 bases). The DNA end is more similar to TRBJ2-7, so the J call may be wrong. Per the germline V gene, CDR1 is KGHSH and CDR2 is LQKENI. The CDR3 has 16 residues. CDR3 loop: CASSRVGGDLSYEQYF. The CDR3 nucleotides read TGTGCCAGCTCACGCGTAGGAGGGGATCTTAGTTACGAGCAGTACTTC.

This chain uses TRBV27 with TRBJ2-1; TRBD2 matches 9 bases. The J segment lost 5 bases and the V segment lost 4 bases, leaving 9 bases of the junction unmatched. This CDR3 comprises 16 residues. Germline values: CDR1 MNHEY, CDR2 SMNVEV (reference sequence). CDR3 in DNA: TGTGCCAGCAGTTCCCTCCGCGGGAGGGTTCACAATGAGCAGTTCTTC. As protein: CASSSLRGRVHNEQFF.

This clone came up once. The chain is built from TRBV10-1 and TRBJ2-1; possibly TRBD2 for D (6 bases). Trimming removed 6 bases from V and 8 bases from J, with 23 bases in between. CDR1 and CDR2 (germline): WNHNN, SYGVQD (reference sequence). The CDR3 spans 16 residues. The CDR3 loop reads CASSRGLDGSLDEQFF. The CDR3 nucleotides are TGCGCCAGCAGCCGAGGGTTAGACGGGAGTCTCGATGAGCAGTTCTTC.

The rearrangement links TRBV27 to TRBJ2-4; D remains unclear. Germline V lookup: CDR1 MNHEY, CDR2 SMNVEV (reference sequence). The V gene lost 0 bases and the J gene lost 0 bases, with 9 bases spanning the gap. This CDR3 spans 16 amino acids. The CDR3 DNA reads as TGTGCCAGCAGTTTATCCGGAGCCGTAGCCAAAAACATTCAGTACTTC. Amino acids: CASSLSGAVAKNIQYF.

The rearrangement uses TRBV9 and TRBJ1-4; tentatively, D is TRBD1 (6 bases). This CDR3 spans 15 amino acids. The V gene lost 0 bases and the J gene lost 3 bases, with 9 bases spanning the gap. CDR1 and CDR2 (germline): SGDLS, YYNGEE. As DNA, the CDR3 is TGTGCCAGCAGCGTAGGACAGGCGCCTAATGAAAAACTGTTTTTT. Translated: CASSVGQAPNEKLFF.

V gene TRBV5-8 combines with J gene TRBJ1-1, with D maybe TRBD1 (5 bases). Germline lookup yields CDR1 SGHTS and CDR2 YDEGEE. The CDR3 sequence is 18 residues long. Deletions cut 0 bases from V and 1 base from J, with 19 bases between. CDR3 protein: CASSLVRQAGGWNTEAFF. The CDR3 region has the DNA TGTGCCAGCAGCTTGGTTCGTCAGGCTGGGGGGTGGAACACTGAAGCTTTCTTT.

V usage is TRBV7-2 and J usage is TRBJ2-1, with 7 bases matching TRBD2. Losses at the gene ends were 1 base for V and 7 bases for J; bases not matched to a gene: 13. CDR3 length: 17 residues. Germline V gene data show CDR1 as SGHTA and CDR2 as FQGNSA. The CDR3 spells CASSLEGTNGRPNEQFF. CDR3 nucleotides: TGTGCCAGCAGCTTAGAGGGCACTAACGGGAGGCCGAATGAGCAGTTCTTC.

For the CDR3, the DNA is TGTGCCAGCACCACAGGGGTTTCACCCCTCCACTTT. Its translation: CASTTGVSPLHF. The V call is TRBV27, the J call TRBJ1-6, with 7 nucleotides matching TRBD1. Trimming at V came to 7 bases and at J to 9 bases, leaving 3 bases not matched to a gene. CDR1 and CDR2 (germline): MNHEY, SMNVEV (reference sequence). The CDR3 has 12 residues.

This sequence joins TRBV13 and TRBJ2-3; TRBD2 matches at 8 bases. CDR1 and CDR2 (germline): PRHDT, FYEKMQ (reference sequence). CDR3 length equals 15 residues. J was trimmed by 0 bases and V by 3 bases; bases with no gene match: 2. CDR3: CASSFGGVSTDTQYF. CDR3 DNA sequence: TGTGCCAGCAGCTTCGGGGGGGTAAGCACAGATACGCAGTATTTT. The complete variable domain, with remaining parts taken from reference TRBV13 and TRBJ2-3, reads AAGVIQSPRHLIKEKRETATLKCYPIPRHDTVYWYQQGPGQDPQFLISFYEKMQSDKGSIPDRFSAQQFSDYHSELNMSSLELGDSALYFCASSFGGVSTDTQYFGPGTRLTVL.

V usage is TRBV29-1 and J usage is TRBJ2-1; 14 positions agree with TRBD2. V lost 5 bases, J lost 7 bases, and 7 bases stayed unmatched. CDR1 SQVTM and CDR2 ANQGSEA come from the germline V gene. The CDR3 consists of 15 residues. In DNA form, the CDR3 reads TGCAGCGTTTTATCCGGGACTAGCGGGAGAAATGAGCAGTTCTTC. Residues: CSVLSGTSGRNEQFF.

The chain has TRBV13 and TRBJ2-1; 10 nucleotides line up with TRBD2. Germline V lookup: CDR1 PRHDT, CDR2 FYEKMQ (reference sequence). The CDR3 is 16 residues long. Germline trimming cut 5 bases from V and 7 bases from J; bases unmatched to any gene: 11. CDR3 in DNA: TGTGCCAGCAGCCCCTTAGCGGGAGGCCGGTCGAATGAGCAGTTCTTC. Translated: CASSPLAGGRSNEQFF.

This chain connects TRBV7-2 to TRBJ2-7; tentatively, D is TRBD1 (6 bases). The germline gives CDR1 SGHTA, CDR2 FQGNSA. This CDR3 is built from 13 residues. Between the trimmed V and J ends, which lost 5 bases and 0 bases, there was a span of 8 bases. CDR3 sequence: CASSTGSSYEQYF. The DNA for the CDR3 is TGTGCCAGCAGCACAGGGTCCTCCTACGAGCAGTACTTC.

V and J are TRBV5-5 and TRBJ2-5; 8 positions agree with TRBD1. The end of the DNA fits TRBJ2-7 better, so the J call may be wrong. The CDR3 runs to 15 residues. CDR1 is SGHKS, CDR2 YYEKEE, per germline (reference sequence). CDR3 nucleotides: TGTGCCAGCAGCAGAGAGACAGGGGTTTTCTACGAGCAGTACTTC. It translates to CASSRETGVFYEQYF.

V usage is TRBV27 and J usage is TRBJ1-2; D perhaps matches TRBD1 (6 bases). V dropped 5 bases and J dropped 3 bases, with 16 bases sitting between them. Germline values: CDR1 MNHEY, CDR2 SMNVEV (reference sequence). The CDR3 sequence is 15 residues long. CDR3 nucleotides: TGTGCCAGCAGTGCAGGGGTAGGGGGAGACTATGGCTACACCTTC. This sequence encodes CASSAGVGGDYGYTF.

This rearrangement joins TRBV9 to TRBJ2-1; a weak D match, TRBD1 (5 bases). The germline CDR1 and CDR2 sequences are SGDLS and YYNGEE. This CDR3 has 16 residues. The ends were cut back, 0 bases at V and 10 bases at J, with 20 bases in the middle. The CDR3 DNA sequence: TGTGCCAGCAGCGTAGGATGGATGGGCAGGGTGGAAGAGCAGTTCTTC. Protein sequence: CASSVGWMGRVEEQFF.

CDR3 loop: CASSPGQTYSNQPQHF. The CDR3 DNA reads TGTGCCAGCAGTCCTGGACAGACATATAGCAATCAGCCCCAGCATTTT. The V and J genes are TRBV27 and TRBJ1-5; TRBD1 is a possible D gene (6 bases). Germline-derived CDR1 and CDR2 are MNHEY and SMNVEV (reference sequence). The germline V and J ends were trimmed by 5 bases and 0 bases, with 14 bases remaining between them. The CDR3 has 16 amino acids.

The genes are TRBV25-1 and TRBJ1-4, with a possible D match to TRBD1 (5 bases). This CDR3 comprises 13 residues. Germline V gene lookup returns CDR1 MGHDK and CDR2 SYGVNS. Deletions cut 6 bases from V and 5 bases from J, with 10 bases between. CDR3 coding DNA: TGTGCCAGCAGGGGGCATAACAATGAAAAACTGTTTTTT. As protein: CASRGHNNEKLFF.

This clone was counted a few times. The rearrangement joins TRBV19 to TRBJ2-2; 11 nucleotides agree with TRBD1. Germline V gene lookup returns CDR1 LNHDA and CDR2 SQIVND (reference sequence). V shed 3 bases and J 5 bases; nucleotides not matched to a gene: 5. The CDR3 has 16 residues. The CDR3 DNA follows: TGTGCCAGTAGTATTCCCAGGGACAGGGGGACCGGGGAGCTGTTTTTT. Its protein is CASSIPRDRGTGELFF.

The chain joins TRBV2 to TRBJ2-7; 7 bases agree with TRBD1. The ends lost 8 bases at V and 2 bases at J; junction bases unmatched: 6. The CDR3 consists of 13 residues. The germline gives CDR1 SNHLY, CDR2 FYNNEI. The CDR3 bases are TGTGCCAGCCGACAGGGAACTGCCTACGAGCAGTACTTC. Its translation is CASRQGTAYEQYF.